These 13 T cell receptor beta chains share one sample of origin, sequenced in a study of blood T cell repertoires in COVID-19. Measured with immunoSEQ multiplex PCR; TCRdb has only the in-frame clones, and not every one. The sample includes about 190,000 clones, roughly 89% of them seen just once. Sample: peripheral blood. These receptors came from a man between 40 and 49 years old with acute or convalescent COVID-19.

The chain employs TRBV5-4 and TRBJ1-3; 8 nucleotides agree with TRBD1. V lost 4 bases and J lost 1; bases outside the gene matches: 4. This CDR3 is 15 amino acids long. Looked up from germline, CDR1 is SGHNT and CDR2 is YYREEE (reference sequence). The CDR3 spells CASSPTGGSGNTIYF. DNA of the CDR3: TGTGCCAGCAGCCCTACAGGGGGGTCTGGAAACACCATATATTTT.

V gene TRBV6-5 combines with J gene TRBJ2-7; D gene unclear. Per the germline V gene, CDR1 is MNHEY and CDR2 is SVGAGI. The CDR3 runs to 13 residues. Trimming took 6 bases from V and 3 from J, leaving 12 bases between them. The CDR3 DNA sequence: TGTGCCAGCAGCTTGACAAGGATCTACGAGCAGTACTTC. Protein product: CASSLTRIYEQYF.

This clone was counted only a few times. The chain has TRBV20-1 and TRBJ1-2, with D perhaps TRBD1 (6 bases). Looked up from germline, CDR1 is DFQATT and CDR2 is SNEGSKA (reference sequence). V dropped 3 bases and J dropped 7 bases, with 15 bases sitting between them. This CDR3 spans 13 amino acids. The CDR3 nucleotides read TGCAGTGCTAGTATGGGGGGGCCGGCTGGCTACACCTTC. Translating gives CSASMGGPAGYTF.

The J gene is TRBJ1-4, the V gene TRBV5-6, with TRBD1 matching 8 bases. This CDR3 has 16 residues. Germline loops: CDR1 SGHDT, CDR2 YYEEEE. The J segment lost 8 bases and the V segment lost 4 bases, leaving 13 bases of the junction unmatched. The CDR3 sequence: CASSETLTGVGEKLFF. The CDR3 DNA reads TGTGCCAGCAGCGAAACCTTGACAGGGGTGGGAGAAAAACTGTTTTTT.

The rearrangement joins TRBV12-2 to TRBJ1-1; the table's D call, TRBD1, has no DNA check behind it. TRBV12-2 counts as a pseudogene. This CDR3 is 16 amino acids long. CDR3 in DNA: TGTGCAAGTCGCGTTCAGGGGGCGCGGGAGAACACTGAAGCTTTCTTT. Protein product: CASRVQGARENTEAFF.

V is TRBV30 and J is TRBJ2-2; 11 nucleotides match TRBD1. CDR3 length: 11 amino acids. Germline CDR1 reads GTSNPN; CDR2 reads SVGIG (reference sequence). V lost 2 bases and J lost 15; bases outside the gene matches: 2. The chain's CDR3 is CAWSRDRGMFF. The CDR3 nucleotides read TGTGCCTGGAGTAGGGACAGGGGGATGTTTTTT.

This chain uses TRBV5-4 with TRBJ1-6; 12 bases line up with TRBD1. Germline lookup yields CDR1 SGHNT and CDR2 YYREEE (reference sequence). The junction had 9 bases not matched to a gene; V was cut back by 4 bases and J by 10 bases. This CDR3 comprises 16 residues. Here the CDR3 reads CASSRPGTGGESPLHF. The CDR3 DNA reads TGTGCCAGCAGCCGTCCCGGGACAGGGGGCGAATCACCCCTCCACTTT.

This clone has just one count. The chain combines TRBV6-6 with TRBJ2-7; TRBD1 is a possible D gene (5 bases). The CDR3 totals 14 residues. V lost 6 bases, J lost 2 bases, and 14 bases lay in between. The germline V gene has CDR1 MNHNY and CDR2 SVGAGI (reference sequence). CDR3 sequence (DNA): TGTGCCAGCAGCGCCCTGGACACAGCCTACGAGCAGTACTTC. This gives the protein CASSALDTAYEQYF.

The chain has TRBV3-1 (or the pseudogene TRBV3-2) and TRBJ2-7, with D possibly TRBD1 on 5 matching bases. In germline, CDR1 is LGHDT, CDR2 YNNKEL (reference sequence). This CDR3 is built from 14 residues. The V end lost 1 base, the J end lost 2 bases, and 9 bases lay between the germline ends. The CDR3, as DNA: TGTGCCAGCAGCCAAGGGGGCAGGACCTACGAGCAGTACTTC. It encodes CASSQGGRTYEQYF.

The CDR3 DNA follows: TGTGCCAGCAGCTTAGATCGGAGCGGGGCCCAAGAGACCCAGTACTTC. Protein sequence: CASSLDRSGAQETQYF. The gene calls are TRBV11-2 and TRBJ2-5; 7 bases align to TRBD2. The CDR3 length is 16 residues. Germline V CDR1 and CDR2: SGHAT, FQNNGV. The V and J ends lost 0 bases and 1 base, in that order; junction bases with no gene match: 5. Complete variable domain (other parts from reference TRBV11-2 and TRBJ2-5): EAGVAQSPRYKIIEKRQSVAFWCNPISGHATLYWYQQILGQGPKLLIQFQNNGVVDDSQLPKDRFSAERLKGVDSTLKIQPAKLEDSAVYLCASSLDRSGAQETQYFGPGTRLLVL.

V usage is TRBV5-1 and J usage is TRBJ1-1; weak D call: TRBD1 (6 bases). V lost 2 bases and J lost 4, with 18 bases in between. CDR3 size: 16 residues. CDR1 and CDR2 (germline): SGHRS, YFSETQ. The CDR3 coding sequence is TGCGCCAGCAGCTTCTTTGGGGCAGGGGAGGGCACTGAAGCTTTCTTT. This codes for CASSFFGAGEGTEAFF. The whole variable domain, filled in from reference TRBV5-1 and TRBJ1-1, reads KAGVTQTPRYLIKTRGQQVTLSCSPISGHRSVSWYQQTPGQGLQFLFEYFSETQRNKGNFPGRFSGRQFSNSRSEMNVSTLELGDSALYLCASSFFGAGEGTEAFFGQGTRLTVV.

This clone appeared once. The chain joins TRBV5-6 to TRBJ1-1, with D perhaps matching TRBD1 (6 bases). There are 15 residues in the CDR3. Trimming left V 4 bases short and J 1 base short, with 14 bases between. CDR1 and CDR2 (germline): SGHDT, YYEEEE. The CDR3 DNA is TGTGCCAGCAGCAAGCAACAGGGAAGGAACACTGAAGCTTTCTTT. Translated, it gives CASSKQQGRNTEAFF.

The table lists this clone with a few counts. This chain uses TRBV3-1 (or the pseudogene TRBV3-2) with TRBJ2-1, with 13 bases identical to TRBD2. Germline-derived CDR1 and CDR2 are LGHDT and YNNKEL (reference sequence). The CDR3 runs 15 residues. Losses at the gene ends were 3 bases for V and 7 bases for J; bases not matched to a gene: 3. CDR3 sequence (DNA): TGTGCCAGCAGCCAGGGACTAGCGGGGATAAATGAGCAGTTCTTC. Translating gives CASSQGLAGINEQFF.